What follows describes a single T cell receptor (beta chain). This entry is derived from a study of blood T cell repertoires in COVID-19. The germline V gene has CDR1 SQVTM and CDR2 ANQGSEA. This CDR3 is built from 14 residues. Trimming left V 2 bases short and J 8 bases short, with 15 bases between. In the study's own analysis: Amplification with reference gene primers provided the estimates of nucleated cell counts. Libraries were prepared by immunoSEQ multiplex PCR; TCRdb keeps only in-frame clonotypes and omits some of them. The V and J calls and clone size come from that table; D and trimming were worked out from the DNA. The table has about 120,000 clones, 85% to 90% seen once.

The source material was peripheral blood. The rearrangement links TRBV29-1 to TRBJ1-4, with D uncertain. The sequence was collected from a man between 65 and 80 years old with active or convalescent COVID-19. The DNA of the CDR3 is TGCAGCGTTGAACCCCGGGATGCGGGGGAAAAACTGTTTTTT. Translation gives CSVEPRDAGEKLFF.